This T cell receptor beta chain was recorded in a study of blood T cell repertoires in COVID-19. Trimming at V came to 2 bases and at J to 0 bases, leaving 1 base not matched to a gene. Germline CDR1 is MNHEY and CDR2 is SMNVEV (reference sequence). The CDR3 is 15 amino acids. Per the study methods: Reference gene primer amplification gave estimated nucleated cell counts. Libraries were prepared by immunoSEQ multiplex PCR; TCRdb keeps only in-frame clonotypes and omits some of them. The DNA gave D and trimming, while V, J and clone size come from that table. The top ten hold roughly 8.7% of the sample, which has roughly 200,000 clones, approximately 80% seen once.

This clonotype was sampled from a man aged 40-55 years who had recovered from COVID-19. Sequencing input: PBMCs or T cells enriched from blood (not recorded which). The chain links TRBV27 to TRBJ2-7; 10 nucleotides align to TRBD2. This CDR3 is CASSLLAGASYEQYF. Written as DNA, the CDR3 is TGTGCCAGCAGTTTACTAGCGGGAGCCTCCTACGAGCAGTACTTC.